The present T cell receptor (beta chain) was sequenced within a study of CD8+ T cells in alopecia areata. Study as a whole: Skin from roughly 6-13-month-old C3H/HeJ graft donors with spontaneous alopecia went to approximately 7-10-week-old female C3H/HeJ mice.

As concerns this clone: Its antigen is as yet unknown. Gene names follow the mouse nomenclature. The read comes to an end 4 residues before the CDR3 does, leaving the germline J gene to fill in the end.

Regarding the study as a whole: Patients shared TCRs less clearly than mice did, possibly for HLA-related reasons.

RNA, once extracted, was reverse transcribed into cDNA for use as the sequencing template. Profiling relied on immunoSEQ multiplex PCR, and the TCRdb table lists in-frame clones only, not all of them. The specimen has some 120,000 clones, none found just once. The CDR3 is made up of 12 amino acids. Germline V gene data show CDR1 as FNHDT and CDR2 as SITEND (reference sequence). With 5 bases removed from V and 4 bases from J, the gap between germline ends came to 7 bases. The TCR comes from a C3H/HeJ mouse with alopecia areata. Mice of this strain are of MHC haplotype H2-k. The sequenced material came from lesional skin. The V call is TRBV19, the J call TRBJ2-1; no clear D gene. The part of the CDR3 DNA that was read is TGTGCCAGCAGCCAGAAATATGCT. This translates into CASSQKYA. The whole CDR3 sequence is CASSQKYAEQFF.